The 29 T cell receptor beta chains below were found in one sample sequenced in a study of blood T cell repertoires in COVID-19. Data came from immunoSEQ multiplex PCR; TCRdb stores just in-frame clones and leaves some out. The sample has fewer than 200,000 clones; more than 70% are singletons. Source material: peripheral blood. These receptors originate from a man aged 35-49 years with active or convalescent COVID-19.

This clone came up once. V is TRBV30 and J is TRBJ2-2, with TRBD1 matching over 11 bases. The CDR3 consists of 16 residues. Germline assignment: CDR1 GTSNPN and CDR2 SVGIG (reference sequence). V lost 2 bases to trimming and J lost 4 bases; unmatched junction nucleotides: 6. CDR3 loop: CAWSPWDRGSTGELFF. The CDR3 DNA reads TGTGCCTGGAGTCCTTGGGACAGGGGGAGCACCGGGGAGCTGTTTTTT.

The chain is built from TRBV15 and TRBJ1-2; D possibly corresponds to TRBD1 (6 bases). Germline CDR1 is LNHNV and CDR2 is YYDKDF (reference sequence). The length of the CDR3 is 13 residues. V was trimmed by 0 bases and J by 11 bases, leaving 13 bases between them. The CDR3 coding sequence is TGTGCCACCAGCAGAGACCCGGACACAGGGTACACCTTC. Encoded protein: CATSRDPDTGYTF.

This chain links TRBV18 with TRBJ2-3; D uncertain. Trimming stripped 3 bases from V and 0 bases from J, with 7 bases between. Germline loops: CDR1 KGHSH, CDR2 LQKENI. CDR3 size: 14 residues. CDR3 DNA sequence: TGTGCCAGCTCACCCTCGGTTAGCACAGATACGCAGTATTTT. Amino acid sequence: CASSPSVSTDTQYF.

The chain uses TRBV5-5 and TRBJ1-1; D gene unclear. Per germline, CDR1 SGHKS and CDR2 YYEKEE (reference sequence). The germline V and J ends were trimmed by 6 bases and 3 bases, with 18 bases remaining between them. This CDR3 comprises 15 residues. CDR3 in amino acids: CASTTRRAGDTEAFF. DNA of the CDR3: TGTGCCAGCACCACGCGGAGGGCTGGGGACACTGAAGCTTTCTTT.

This clone has just a few counts. The rearrangement links TRBV6-5 to TRBJ2-1; weak D call: TRBD2 (5 bases). The V gene's germline CDR1 is MNHEY and CDR2 SVGAGI. Trimming removed 10 bases from V and 0 bases from J, with 10 bases in between. This CDR3 is 13 amino acids long. CDR3 sequence: CATQLVSYNEQFF. The DNA for the CDR3 is TGTGCCACCCAACTAGTCTCCTACAATGAGCAGTTCTTC.

The chain is built from TRBV29-1 and TRBJ1-5; 7 bases agree with TRBD1. The J segment lost 4 bases and the V segment lost 7 bases, leaving 7 bases of the junction unmatched. This CDR3 is built from 13 residues. The germline V gene encodes CDR1 SQVTM and CDR2 ANQGSEA. DNA for the CDR3: TGCAGCGGGAGCACAGGGGAGAATCAGCCCCAGCATTTT. Amino acids: CSGSTGENQPQHF.

The chain recombines TRBV24-1 with TRBJ2-7; 12 positions match TRBD1. V was pared by 3 bases and J by 7 bases, with 6 bases of the junction left unmatched. In germline, CDR1 is KGHDR, CDR2 SFDVKD. CDR3 size: 15 residues. The DNA of the CDR3 is TGTGCCACCAGTGATCCGGGACAGGGGGCTTGGGAGCAGTACTTC. Translated, it gives CATSDPGQGAWEQYF.

The V call is TRBV7-2, the J call TRBJ2-5; TRBD1 is a possible D gene (6 bases). V gave up 3 bases and J gave up 1 base, with 15 bases separating them. There are 16 residues in the CDR3. Germline values: CDR1 SGHTA, CDR2 FQGNSA. CDR3 in amino acids: CASSFSSGQPQETQYF. The CDR3 bases are TGTGCCAGCAGCTTCTCCTCAGGACAGCCCCAAGAGACCCAGTACTTC.

The chain combines TRBV6-2 or TRBV6-3 with TRBJ2-7; 10 nucleotides line up with TRBD2. Germline V gene data show CDR1 as MNHEY and CDR2 as SVGEGT. The length of the CDR3 is 15 residues. V shed 2 bases, J shed 5 bases, and the junction held 6 bases outside the gene matches. Here the CDR3 DNA reads TGTGCCAGCAGTTACAGGGGACTAGCGAGGAACGAGCAGTACTTC. Protein sequence: CASSYRGLARNEQYF.

The genes are TRBV6-5 and TRBJ2-5; 10 bases match TRBD2. The CDR3 has 14 amino acids. Germline CDR1 and CDR2: MNHEY and SVGAGI. Unmatched junction bases numbered 4, after V lost 6 bases and J lost 3 bases. This CDR3 is CASSRGLAEETQYF. The CDR3 DNA sequence: TGTGCCAGCAGCCGAGGACTAGCGGAAGAGACCCAGTACTTC.

This clone was detected only a few times. V gene TRBV10-1 combines with J gene TRBJ1-2; no reliable D call. From germline, CDR1 is WNHNN and CDR2 SYGVQD (reference sequence). V was pared by 0 bases and J by 5 bases, with 7 bases between. CDR3 size: 13 residues. CDR3 nucleotide sequence: TGCGCCAGCAGTGAGTCGGGGAGTTATGGCTACACCTTC. It translates to CASSESGSYGYTF.

V and J are TRBV4-1 and TRBJ2-7, with TRBD2 matching 7 bases. The V gene's germline CDR1 is MGHRA and CDR2 YSYEKL. V trimming: 0 bases; J trimming: 13 bases; junction bases outside the gene matches: 9. There are 13 residues in the CDR3. The CDR3 sequence: CASSQDRRAGEYF. The DNA for the CDR3 is TGCGCCAGCAGCCAAGATAGGCGGGCGGGGGAATACTTC.

CDR3 sequence reads: CASSSRGGPNTEAFF. The CDR3 DNA follows: TGTGCCAGCAGCTCGCGAGGGGGCCCGAACACTGAAGCTTTCTTT. The V call is TRBV5-5, the J call TRBJ1-1; 7 bases are a match to TRBD1. This CDR3 is 15 amino acids long. V lost 3 bases and J lost 1; bases outside the gene matches: 6. Looked up from germline, CDR1 is SGHKS and CDR2 is YYEKEE (reference sequence).

This chain joins TRBV18 and TRBJ1-3; D is perhaps TRBD1 (5 bases). The ends were cut back, 6 bases at V and 0 bases at J, with 12 bases in the middle. Per the germline V gene, CDR1 is KGHSH and CDR2 is LQKENI. CDR3 size: 15 residues. CDR3 protein: CASSPGLFSGNTIYF. The CDR3, as DNA: TGTGCCAGCTCCCCGGGACTTTTCTCTGGAAACACCATATATTTT.

The chain links TRBV29-1 to TRBJ2-2; a possible D gene is TRBD2 (7 bases). There are 14 residues in the CDR3. The germline CDR1 and CDR2 sequences are SQVTM and ANQGSEA. V was pared by 2 bases and J by 2 bases, with 9 bases between. In nucleotides, the CDR3 is TGCAGCGTTGAACGGGGGGCAAACACCGGGGAGCTGTTTTTT. This encodes CSVERGANTGELFF.

As DNA, the CDR3 is TGCGCCAGCAGCCAAGAAGTCACCAGAGGTAACTATGGCTACACCTTC. It yields the protein CASSQEVTRGNYGYTF. The V call is TRBV4-1, the J call TRBJ1-2, with D uncertain. CDR3 size: 16 residues. Germline V gene data show CDR1 as MGHRA and CDR2 as YSYEKL. The ends were cut back, 0 bases at V and 1 base at J, with 12 bases in the middle.

The chain is built from TRBV23-1 and TRBJ2-6; TRBD1 is a possible D gene (6 bases). TRBV23-1 is labeled an ORF, and its function is uncertain. The germline V and J ends were trimmed by 0 bases and 0 bases, with 18 bases remaining between them. The CDR3 runs 20 residues. The CDR3 bases are TGCGCCAGCAGTCAATCGAAGTTGGGCAGGGGTTCCTCTGGGGCCAACGTCCTGACTTTC. This gives the protein CASSQSKLGRGSSGANVLTF.

J is TRBJ1-1 and V is TRBV7-8, with TRBD1 identical over 8 bases. The CDR3 consists of 19 residues. V dropped 5 bases and J dropped 7; count of bases not matched to a gene: 24. Germline V gene sequence: CDR1 SGHVS, CDR2 FQNEAQ. CDR3 amino acids: CASSPRRTTGVWLVNEAFF. DNA for the CDR3: TGTGCCAGCAGCCCGCGACGTACGACAGGGGTGTGGTTGGTAAATGAAGCTTTCTTT.

The rearrangement uses TRBV28 and TRBJ1-2; 11 bases match TRBD1. Germline-derived CDR1 and CDR2 are MDHEN and SYDVKM. This CDR3 is 15 amino acids long. The ends lost 7 bases at V and 8 bases at J; junction bases unmatched: 12. CDR3 amino acids: CASNKRTGGDEGYTF. CDR3 sequence (DNA): TGTGCCAGCAACAAAAGGACAGGGGGCGATGAAGGCTACACCTTC.

The chain couples TRBV2 to TRBJ1-5; 7 bases are shared with TRBD1. CDR1 and CDR2 from the germline V gene are SNHLY and FYNNEI. The CDR3 extends over 14 amino acids. V was pared by 5 bases and J by 6 bases, with 7 bases of the junction left unmatched. CDR3 DNA sequence: TGTGCCAGCAGTCCTCGACAGGGTCTTCAGCCCCAGCATTTT. Protein product: CASSPRQGLQPQHF.

This clone was counted between two and nine times. The chain has TRBV6-5 and TRBJ1-2; 7 nucleotides align to TRBD1. This CDR3 region has 13 residues. V was clipped by 6 bases and J by 8 bases; unmatched bases: 9. CDR1 and CDR2 (germline): MNHEY, SVGAGI. This CDR3 reads CASRSTGVGGYTF. CDR3 sequence (DNA): TGTGCCAGCAGAAGTACAGGGGTGGGCGGCTACACCTTC.

This clone appeared a few times. J is TRBJ1-1 and V is TRBV5-1, with 8 bases fitting TRBD1. Unmatched junction bases numbered 4, after V lost 0 bases and J lost 0 bases. Germline CDR1 SGHRS, CDR2 YFSETQ. The CDR3 is 16 residues long. Written as DNA, the CDR3 is TGCGCCAGCAGCTTGGTCGCAGGGGGCTTGAACACTGAAGCTTTCTTT. This codes for CASSLVAGGLNTEAFF.

The V call is TRBV10-1, the J call TRBJ1-1; TRBD1 is a possible D gene (6 bases). Trimming left V 6 bases short and J 1 base short, with 12 bases between. Per the germline V gene, CDR1 is WNHNN and CDR2 is SYGVQD (reference sequence). This CDR3 is 14 amino acids long. The CDR3 coding sequence is TGCGCCAGCAGGGAAGGGGGTCAGAACACTGAAGCTTTCTTT. Translation gives CASREGGQNTEAFF.

The chain carries TRBV10-3 and TRBJ2-3; D might be TRBD1 (5 bases). Trimming took off 0 bases at V and 6 bases at J, with 13 bases between the two ends. The CDR3 runs to 15 residues. CDR1 is ENHRY and CDR2 is SYGVKD in the germline V gene. CDR3: CAISESQGYGDTQYF. The CDR3, as DNA: TGTGCCATCAGTGAGTCGCAGGGTTACGGGGATACGCAGTATTTT.

This sequence joins TRBV27 and TRBJ2-2; 8 bases match TRBD1. This CDR3 region has 15 residues. The V gene end was trimmed by 2 bases and the J gene end by 7 bases; junction bases not matched to a gene: 6. From germline, CDR1 is MNHEY and CDR2 SMNVEV (reference sequence). CDR3 in amino acids: CASSLTGTGNGELFF. The CDR3 DNA follows: TGTGCCAGCAGTTTAACCGGGACAGGTAACGGGGAGCTGTTTTTT.

The chain has TRBV15 and TRBJ1-5; D may be TRBD1 (6 bases). The CDR3 is 17 residues long. V shed 5 bases and J shed 1 base, with 18 bases lying between them. Germline V gene lookup returns CDR1 LNHNV and CDR2 YYDKDF (reference sequence). The CDR3 nucleotides are TGTGCCACCAGCCCTAGGGCGGGGGGCTGGAGCAATCAGCCCCAGCATTTT. Amino acids: CATSPRAGGWSNQPQHF.

This clone was detected only a few times. The V and J genes are TRBV21-1 and TRBJ1-1; TRBD1, the table's D call, was not compared with the DNA. TRBV21-1 corresponds to a pseudogene. The CDR3 is 14 residues long. CDR3: CASRGSDRATEAFF. CDR3 nucleotides: TGTGCCAGCAGAGGTTCAGACAGGGCCACTGAAGCTTTCTTT.

This chain connects TRBV30 to TRBJ2-2, with TRBD2 matching 7 bases. The V gene's germline CDR1 is GTSNPN and CDR2 SVGIG (reference sequence). V lost 3 bases, J lost 5 bases, and 9 bases stayed unmatched. CDR3 length: 15 residues. The CDR3 spells CAWRPRGVETGELFF. DNA of the CDR3: TGTGCCTGGAGGCCACGGGGGGTGGAGACCGGGGAGCTGTTTTTT.

A few counts support this clone. The rearrangement links TRBV6-5 to TRBJ1-4, with a tentative D call TRBD1 (5 bases). Trimming removed 6 bases from V and 3 bases from J, with 8 bases in between. Germline assignment: CDR1 MNHEY and CDR2 SVGAGI. The CDR3 sequence is 13 residues long. The CDR3 coding sequence is TGTGCCAGCAGGGACAACCCTAATGAAAAACTGTTTTTT. Encoded protein: CASRDNPNEKLFF.